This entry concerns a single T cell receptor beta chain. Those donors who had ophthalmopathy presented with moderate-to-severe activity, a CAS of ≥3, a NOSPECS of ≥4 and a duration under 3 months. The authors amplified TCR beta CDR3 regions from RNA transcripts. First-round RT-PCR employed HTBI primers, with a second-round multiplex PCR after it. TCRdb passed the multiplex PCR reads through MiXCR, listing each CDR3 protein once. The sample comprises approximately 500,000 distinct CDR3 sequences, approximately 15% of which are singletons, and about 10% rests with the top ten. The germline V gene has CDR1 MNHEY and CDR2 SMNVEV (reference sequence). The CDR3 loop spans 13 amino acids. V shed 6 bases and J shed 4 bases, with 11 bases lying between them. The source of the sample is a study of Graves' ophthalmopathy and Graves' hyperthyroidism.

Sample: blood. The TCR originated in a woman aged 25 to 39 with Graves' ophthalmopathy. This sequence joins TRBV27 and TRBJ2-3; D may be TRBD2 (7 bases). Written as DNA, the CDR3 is TGTGCCAGCAGGAGGGGGGGACCAGATACGCAGTATTTT. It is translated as CASRRGGPDTQYF.